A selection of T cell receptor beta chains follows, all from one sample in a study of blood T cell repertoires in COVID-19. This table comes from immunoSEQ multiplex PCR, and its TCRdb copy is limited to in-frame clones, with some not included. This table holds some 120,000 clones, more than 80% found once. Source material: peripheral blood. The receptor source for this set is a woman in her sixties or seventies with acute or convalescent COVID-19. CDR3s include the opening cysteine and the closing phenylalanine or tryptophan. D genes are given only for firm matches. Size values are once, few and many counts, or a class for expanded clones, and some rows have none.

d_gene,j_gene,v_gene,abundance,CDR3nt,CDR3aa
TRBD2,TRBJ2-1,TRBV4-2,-,TGTGCCAGCGATAGTGTTAGCGGGGGGGCGGGTAAATACAATGAGCAGTTCTTC,CASDSVSGGAGKYNEQFF
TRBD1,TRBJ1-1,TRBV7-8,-,TGTGCCAGCAGCCCCCAGGGACAGGTCACTGAAGCTTTCTTT,CASSPQGQVTEAFF
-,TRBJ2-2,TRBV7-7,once,TGTGCCAGCAGCTCTCAAGGGGCCGGGGAGCTGTTTTTT,CASSSQGAGELFF
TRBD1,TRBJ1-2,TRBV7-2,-,TGTGCCAGCAGCCCCGGACAGGGGAACGGCTACACCTTC,CASSPGQGNGYTF
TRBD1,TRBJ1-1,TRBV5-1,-,TGCGCCAGCATGGTTAACCCAGGGGGCACTGAAGCTTTCTTT,CASMVNPGGTEAFF
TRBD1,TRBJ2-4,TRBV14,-,TGTGCCAGCAGCCCGGGACAGACCATTCAGTACTTC,CASSPGQTIQYF
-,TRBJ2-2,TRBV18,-,TGTGCCAGCTCACCAAGTACAGGCCTCACCGGGGAGCTGTTTTTT,CASSPSTGLTGELFF
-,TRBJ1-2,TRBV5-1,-,TGCGCCAGCAGCTTGGAGGGGCGTGACTATGGCTACACCTTC,CASSLEGRDYGYTF
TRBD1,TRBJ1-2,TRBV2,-,TGTGCCAGGGGGGGACAGGGAAACTATGGCTACACCTTC,CARGGQGNYGYTF
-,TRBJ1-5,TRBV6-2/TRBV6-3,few,TGTGCCAGCAGTTATATGGCAGGGGATTTTCGGAATCAGCCCCAGCATTTT,CASSYMAGDFRNQPQHF
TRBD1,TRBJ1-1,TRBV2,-,TGTGCCAGCAGTGATCAGGGGGCAAGGACTGAAGCTTTCTTT,CASSDQGARTEAFF
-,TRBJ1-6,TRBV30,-,TGTGCCTGGAAGTACGGTAATTCACCCCTCCACTTT,CAWKYGNSPLHF
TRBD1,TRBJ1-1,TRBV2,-,TGTGCCAGCAGCTGGACAGGGGCCACTGAAGCTTTCTTT,CASSWTGATEAFF
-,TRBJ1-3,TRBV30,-,TGTGCCTGGAGTCAGGGGATGGACACCATATATTTT,CAWSQGMDTIYF
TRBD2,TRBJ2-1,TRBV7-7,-,TGTGCCAGCAGCCCACGGGCACGGACTAGCGGTTACTACAATGAGCAGTTCTTC,CASSPRARTSGYYNEQFF
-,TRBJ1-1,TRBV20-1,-,TGCAGCGCAGGGGTGAACACTGAAGCTTTCTTT,CSAGVNTEAFF
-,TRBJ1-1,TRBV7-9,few,TGTGCCAGCAGCCTCAATCAGGGGAACACTGAAGCTTTCTTT,CASSLNQGNTEAFF
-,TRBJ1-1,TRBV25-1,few,TGTGCCAGCATGCGAGGGTACTCTTTCCCCACTGAAGCTTTCTTT,CASMRGYSFPTEAFF
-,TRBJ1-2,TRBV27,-,TGTGCCAGCAGTATATCGGGCCCCGACTATGGCTACACCTTC,CASSISGPDYGYTF
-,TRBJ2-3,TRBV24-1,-,TGTGCCACCGGCGACAGTGGAGGCACAGATACGCAGTATTTT,CATGDSGGTDTQYF
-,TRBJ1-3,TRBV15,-,TGTGCCACCAGCAGAGACCTCTCTGGAAACACCATATATTTT,CATSRDLSGNTIYF
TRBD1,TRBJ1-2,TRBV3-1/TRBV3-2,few,TGTGCCAGCAGCCCAAAACAGGGGGGCTACACCTTC,CASSPKQGGYTF
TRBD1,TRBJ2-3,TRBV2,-,TGTGCCAGCAGCGCTGGACAGGCTATCCCTACGGCAGATACGCAGTATTTT,CASSAGQAIPTADTQYF
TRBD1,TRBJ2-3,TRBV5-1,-,TGCGCCAGCAGCTTGGGGGGGACAGGATTGGCGGATACGCAGTATTTT,CASSLGGTGLADTQYF
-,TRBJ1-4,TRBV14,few,TGTGCCAGCAGCCTAACCGGGGGGGCAACTAATGAAAAACTGTTTTTT,CASSLTGGATNEKLFF
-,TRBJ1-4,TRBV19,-,TGTGCCAGTAGTAAAGGAACAGAGGAAAAACTGTTTTTT,CASSKGTEEKLFF
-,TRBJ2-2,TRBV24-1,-,TGTGCCACCAGTGATTCTGGAGGGGCGCGGACCGGGGAGCTGTTTTTT,CATSDSGGARTGELFF
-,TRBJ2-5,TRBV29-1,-,TGCACCGGCGGGCGCGGGGAGACCCAGTACTTC,CTGGRGETQYF
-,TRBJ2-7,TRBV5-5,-,TGTGCCAGCAGCTTGGGGGACACGGTGTTCCCCTACGAGCAGTACTTC,CASSLGDTVFPYEQYF
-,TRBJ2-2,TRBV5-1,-,TGCGCCAGCAGCACGGACCCTACAGGGCCCGGGGAGCTGTTTTTT,CASSTDPTGPGELFF
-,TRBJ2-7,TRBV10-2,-,TGCGCCAGCAGTGATGTTGGGAGAATCTACGAGCAGTACTTC,CASSDVGRIYEQYF
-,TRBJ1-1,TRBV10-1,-,TGCGCCAGCAGCCCTACCGGACGGACTCTGAACACTGAAGCTTTCTTT,CASSPTGRTLNTEAFF
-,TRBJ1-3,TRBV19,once,TGTGCCAGTAGGGTTAAGGGACACGCCACTGGAAACACCATATATTTT,CASRVKGHATGNTIYF
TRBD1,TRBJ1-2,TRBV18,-,TGTGCCAGCTCACCACGTTCGGGACAGGGGGGGAACTATGGCTACACCTTC,CASSPRSGQGGNYGYTF
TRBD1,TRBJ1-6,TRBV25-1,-,TGTGCCAGCAGTACGGACAAGGGGGCTTATAATTCACCCCTCCACTTT,CASSTDKGAYNSPLHF
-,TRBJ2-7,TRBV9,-,TGTGCCAGCAGTCCCGGGACTTACTCCTACGAGCAGTACTTC,CASSPGTYSYEQYF
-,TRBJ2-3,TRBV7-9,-,TGTGCCAGCAGCTTAGACAGGCTCACAGATACGCAGTATTTT,CASSLDRLTDTQYF
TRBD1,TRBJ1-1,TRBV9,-,TGTGCCAGCAGCGTGGGACTCACAGGGGACACTGAAGCTTTCTTT,CASSVGLTGDTEAFF
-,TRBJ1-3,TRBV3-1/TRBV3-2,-,TGTGCCAGCAGCCAAGGGGGGCGCCTTGGAAACACCATATATTTT,CASSQGGRLGNTIYF
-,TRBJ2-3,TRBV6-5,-,TGTGCCAGCAGTTTGGGCAGGGGTGTATTGACAGATACGCAGTATTTT,CASSLGRGVLTDTQYF
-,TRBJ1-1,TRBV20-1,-,TGCAGTGCTAGACAGAACACTGAAGCTTTCTTT,CSARQNTEAFF
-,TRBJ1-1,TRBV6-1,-,TGTGCCAGCAGTGAATTCAGGGGAATGAGGACTGAAGCTTTCTTT,CASSEFRGMRTEAFF
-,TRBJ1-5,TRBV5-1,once,TGCGCCAGCAGCTTACAAAATCAGCCCCAGCATTTT,CASSLQNQPQHF
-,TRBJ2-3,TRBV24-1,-,TGTGCCACCAGTGATGATAGACAGACAGATACGCAGTATTTT,CATSDDRQTDTQYF
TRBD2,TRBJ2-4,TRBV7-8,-,TGTGCCAGCAGCCTTAGCGGGGGGGTAGCCAAAAACATTCAGTACTTC,CASSLSGGVAKNIQYF
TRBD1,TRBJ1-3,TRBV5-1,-,TGCGCCAGCAGCTTGGAGGCAGGGGGCTTCGGAAACACCATATATTTT,CASSLEAGGFGNTIYF
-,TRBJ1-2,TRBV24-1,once,TGTGCCACCAGTGACCGTGACATGGGCGGCTACACCTTC,CATSDRDMGGYTF
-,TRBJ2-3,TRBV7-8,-,TGTGCCAGCAGCGGAAGGACAGGGAGGGGCACAGATACGCAGTATTTT,CASSGRTGRGTDTQYF
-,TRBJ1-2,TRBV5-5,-,TGTGCCAGCAGCTTGGACAGGGCGAGCTATGGCTACACCTTC,CASSLDRASYGYTF
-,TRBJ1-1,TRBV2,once,TGTGCCAGCCTATCTAATCCAGGTGGAACTGAAGCTTTCTTT,CASLSNPGGTEAFF
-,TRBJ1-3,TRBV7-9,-,TGTGCCAGCAGCGGCGGGACTCCTGGAAACACCATATATTTT,CASSGGTPGNTIYF
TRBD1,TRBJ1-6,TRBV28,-,TGTGCCAGCAGTATACGGACAGGGGGCTATAATTCACCCCTCCACTTT,CASSIRTGGYNSPLHF
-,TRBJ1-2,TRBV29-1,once,TGCAGCGTTGAAGGGGCTGGTATAAGGCCTTATGGCTACACCTTC,CSVEGAGIRPYGYTF
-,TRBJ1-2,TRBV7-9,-,TGTGCCAGCAGCTTAAATAATGAGGCTAGGAGGTATGGCTACACCTTC,CASSLNNEARRYGYTF
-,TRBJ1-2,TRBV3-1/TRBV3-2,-,TGTGCCAGCAGCCAAGTGGCGGGGAGGGAGTATGGCTACACCTTC,CASSQVAGREYGYTF
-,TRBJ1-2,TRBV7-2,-,TGTGCCAGCAGCTTGGCGGGGAAAAGGGGCTACACCTTC,CASSLAGKRGYTF
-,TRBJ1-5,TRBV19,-,TGTGCCAGTAGTATGGGACTCCTGTATCAGCCCCAGCATTTT,CASSMGLLYQPQHF